The clone carrying this T cell receptor (beta chain) was seen only a few times. Its antigen is still unknown. From germline, CDR1 is MGHRA and CDR2 YSYEKL. The CDR3 is made up of 12 amino acids. V lost 4 bases, J lost 13 bases, and 15 bases lay in between. This entry comes from a study of T-cell reconstitution after alpha-beta-depleted transplantation in children. Study-wide points: After one year, T-cell counts and TCRbeta diversity mostly came from new T cells. Some patients owed their high day-60 TCRbeta diversity to surviving recipient T cells and thymic progenitors. Several hundred rapidly expanded clones from non-depleted graft cells reportedly supplied alpha-beta T cells about two months post-transplant.

Construction of the TCRbeta library involved unique molecular identifiers. TCRdb re-called the PCR reads through MiXCR, storing one row per CDR3 protein. Altogether around 800,000 distinct CDR3 sequences are present, about 15% being singletons, with the ten largest covering 5%. The TCR sequence derives from a male patient between 5 and 17 years old who had a stem cell transplant for acute lymphoblastic leukemia, so the T cells may come from the graft donor. Sample: PBMCs, mostly from graft donor cells, taken 360 days after TCRalphabeta/CD19-depleted stem cell transplant. The genes are TRBV4-1 and TRBJ2-3, with a weak D call TRBD1 (5 bases). Here the CDR3 reads CASSPQCQGEYF. CDR3 bases: TGCGCCAGCAGCCCCCAGTGCCAAGGGGAGTATTTT.